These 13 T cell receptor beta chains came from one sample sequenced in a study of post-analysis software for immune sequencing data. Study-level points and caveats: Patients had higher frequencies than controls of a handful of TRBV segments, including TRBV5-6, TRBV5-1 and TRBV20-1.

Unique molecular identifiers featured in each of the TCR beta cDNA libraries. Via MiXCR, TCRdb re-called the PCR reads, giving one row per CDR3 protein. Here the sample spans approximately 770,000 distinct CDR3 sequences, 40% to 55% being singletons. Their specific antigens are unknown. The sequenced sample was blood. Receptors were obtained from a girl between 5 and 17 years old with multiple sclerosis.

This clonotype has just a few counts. CDR3 sequence: CASNRAGSYEQYF. The CDR3 nucleotides are TGTGCCAGCAACCGGGCGGGAAGCTACGAGCAGTACTTC. This rearrangement joins TRBV12-3 or TRBV12-4 to TRBJ2-7; maybe TRBD2 (6 bases). Between the trimmed V and J ends, which lost 7 bases and 3 bases, there was a span of 13 bases. This CDR3 region has 13 residues.

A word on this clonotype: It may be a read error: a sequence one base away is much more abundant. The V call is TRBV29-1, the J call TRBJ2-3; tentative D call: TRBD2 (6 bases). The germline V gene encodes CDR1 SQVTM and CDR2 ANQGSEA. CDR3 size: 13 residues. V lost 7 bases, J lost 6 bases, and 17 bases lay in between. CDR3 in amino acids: CSALAHGRDTQYF. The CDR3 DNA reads TGCAGCGCGCTAGCGCACGGTCGGGATACGCAGTATTTT.

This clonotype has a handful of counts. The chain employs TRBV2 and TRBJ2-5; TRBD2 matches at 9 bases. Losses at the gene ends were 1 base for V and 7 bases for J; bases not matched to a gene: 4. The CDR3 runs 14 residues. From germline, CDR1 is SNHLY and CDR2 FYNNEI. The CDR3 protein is CASSEEAGGATQYF. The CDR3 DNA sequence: TGTGCCAGCAGTGAAGAGGCGGGAGGGGCGACCCAGTACTTC.

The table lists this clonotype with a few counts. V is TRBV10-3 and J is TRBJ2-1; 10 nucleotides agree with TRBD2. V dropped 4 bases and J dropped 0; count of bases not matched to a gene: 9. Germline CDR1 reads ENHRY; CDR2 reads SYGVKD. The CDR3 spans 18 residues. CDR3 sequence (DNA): TGTGCCATCAGTGTTAAGACTAGCGGGTCAAGCTCCTACAATGAGCAGTTCTTC. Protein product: CAISVKTSGSSSYNEQFF.

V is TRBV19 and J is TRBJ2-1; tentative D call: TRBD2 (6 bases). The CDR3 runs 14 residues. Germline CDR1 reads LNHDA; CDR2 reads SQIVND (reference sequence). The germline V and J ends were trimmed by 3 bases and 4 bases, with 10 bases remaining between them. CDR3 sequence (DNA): TGTGCCAGTAGTATTTGGGGAGGATACAATGAGCAGTTCTTC. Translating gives CASSIWGGYNEQFF.

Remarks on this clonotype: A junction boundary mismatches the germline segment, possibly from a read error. CDR3 in amino acids: CAGRGYLQETQYF. The CDR3 DNA reads TGCGCCGGCAGGGGGTATCTACAAGAGACCCAGTACTTC. V is TRBV10-2 and J is TRBJ2-5; the match to TRBD1 covers 7 bases. The length of the CDR3 is 13 residues. Germline V lookup: CDR1 WSHSY, CDR2 SAAADI.

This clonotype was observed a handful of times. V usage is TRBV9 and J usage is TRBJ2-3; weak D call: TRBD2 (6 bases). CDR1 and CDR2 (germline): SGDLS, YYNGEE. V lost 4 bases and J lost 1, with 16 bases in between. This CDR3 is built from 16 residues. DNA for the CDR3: TGTGCCAGCAGCTTTCTGGCCCCGGGGGGCACAGATACGCAGTATTTT. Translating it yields CASSFLAPGGTDTQYF.

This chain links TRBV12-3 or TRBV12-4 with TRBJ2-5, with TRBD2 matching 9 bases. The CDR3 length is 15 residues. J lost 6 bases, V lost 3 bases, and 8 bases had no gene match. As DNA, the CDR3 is TGTGCCAGCAGTTTGGGTAGCGGGAGACTAAAGACCCAGTACTTC. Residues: CASSLGSGRLKTQYF.

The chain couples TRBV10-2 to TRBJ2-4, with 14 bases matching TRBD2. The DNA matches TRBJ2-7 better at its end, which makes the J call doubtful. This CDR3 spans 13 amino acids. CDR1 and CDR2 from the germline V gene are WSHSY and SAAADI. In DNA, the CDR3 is TGCGCCAGCAAAGGACTAGCGGGAGGCGAGCAGTACTTC. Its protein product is CASKGLAGGEQYF.

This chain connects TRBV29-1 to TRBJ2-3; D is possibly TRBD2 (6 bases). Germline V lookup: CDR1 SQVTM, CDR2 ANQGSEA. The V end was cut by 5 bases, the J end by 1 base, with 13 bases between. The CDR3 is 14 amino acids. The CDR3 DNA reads TGCAGCGTTTCTGCAGGAGGGCGCACAGATACGCAGTATTTT. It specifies CSVSAGGRTDTQYF.

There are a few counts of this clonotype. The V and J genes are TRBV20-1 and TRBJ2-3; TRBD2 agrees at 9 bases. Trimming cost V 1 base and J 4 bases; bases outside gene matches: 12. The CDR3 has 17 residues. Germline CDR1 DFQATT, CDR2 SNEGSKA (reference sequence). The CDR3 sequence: CSARVGISGRSADTQYF. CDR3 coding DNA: TGCAGTGCTAGAGTGGGAATCAGCGGGAGGTCCGCAGATACGCAGTATTTT.

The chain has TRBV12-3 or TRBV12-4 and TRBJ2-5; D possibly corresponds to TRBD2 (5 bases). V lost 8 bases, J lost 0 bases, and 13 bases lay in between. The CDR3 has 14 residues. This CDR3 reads CASHQPGYQETQYF. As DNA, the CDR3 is TGTGCCAGCCACCAACCGGGATACCAAGAGACCCAGTACTTC.

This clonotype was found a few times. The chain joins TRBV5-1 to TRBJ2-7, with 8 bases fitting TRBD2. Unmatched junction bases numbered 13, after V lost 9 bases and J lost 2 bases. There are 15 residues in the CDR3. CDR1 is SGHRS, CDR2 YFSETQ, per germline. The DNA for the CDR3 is TGCGCCACCAAGAGGGATACTAGCGGAACCTACGAGCAGTACTTC. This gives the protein CATKRDTSGTYEQYF.